This is a list of T cell receptor beta chains from one sample in a study of blood T cell repertoires in COVID-19. Clones were sequenced by immunoSEQ multiplex PCR, and TCRdb holds only the in-frame ones, with some missing. The sample carries approximately 410,000 clones, 80% to 90% recorded once. The sample was peripheral blood. These receptors were obtained from a woman in her 30s with active or convalescent COVID-19. CDR3s include the opening cysteine and the closing phenylalanine or tryptophan. The D gene is left open where the match is weak. A clone size is listed for some rows: how often the clone was seen (once, few, many), or a class if it is expanded.

V	D	size	J	DNA	CDR3
TRBV15	.	.	TRBJ2-7	TGTGCCACCAGCAGAGTAGGGCAGGGCTCCTACGAGCAGTACTTC	CATSRVGQGSYEQYF
TRBV14	TRBD1	.	TRBJ1-1	TGTGCCAGCAGCCAAGCCCTGGCGGGACAGGGTCAGGAGACTGAAGCTTTCTTT	CASSQALAGQGQETEAFF
TRBV7-9	TRBD1	.	TRBJ1-3	TGTGCCAGCAGCCCGACAGGGGATCCCAACACCATATATTTT	CASSPTGDPNTIYF
TRBV2	TRBD2	.	TRBJ2-3	TGTGCCAGCACGCCCCACGCTAGCGGGGACACAGATACGCAGTATTTT	CASTPHASGDTDTQYF
TRBV2	TRBD1	.	TRBJ2-7	TGTGCCAGCAGGCGGACAGGGGATATCCAGGACTTC	CASRRTGDIQDF
TRBV11-2	.	.	TRBJ1-1	TGTGCCAGCAGCTCCACCACTTTGAACACTGAAGCTTTCTTT	CASSSTTLNTEAFF
TRBV10-2	.	.	TRBJ2-7	TGCGCCAGCACGGCGGGACGGTCCTACGAGCAGTACTTC	CASTAGRSYEQYF
TRBV7-2	TRBD1	.	TRBJ2-7	TGTGCCAGCAGCTTAGAACAGGGGCCCCCCTACGAGCAGTACTTC	CASSLEQGPPYEQYF
TRBV29-1	.	.	TRBJ2-4	TGCAGCGTTGAAGAGAGAGGGATAGCCAAAAACATTCAGTACTTC	CSVEERGIAKNIQYF
TRBV11-2	.	.	TRBJ2-2	TGTGCCAGCAGCCTAAGGACGGACTCTAACACCGGGGAGCTGTTTTTT	CASSLRTDSNTGELFF
TRBV3-1/TRBV3-2	TRBD1	.	TRBJ2-1	TGTGCCAGCAGCCAAGAAGGACAGGAGCTAATATACAATGAGCAGTTCTTC	CASSQEGQELIYNEQFF
TRBV5-8	.	.	TRBJ1-5	TGTGCCAGCAGCTTGGGCTTGGGCTTTGAGCCCCAGCATTTT	CASSLGLGFEPQHF
TRBV20-1	TRBD1	.	TRBJ1-2	TGCAGTGCTAGTGCGGGACAGAGCGTCTATGGCTACACCTTC	CSASAGQSVYGYTF
TRBV4-1	.	.	TRBJ2-7	TGCGCCAGCAGCCAAGGGACAGCAAACTACGAGCAGTACTTC	CASSQGTANYEQYF
TRBV3-1/TRBV3-2	.	.	TRBJ1-5	TGTGCCAGCAGCCAAGAATCCAGTGGTCCCCAGCATTTT	CASSQESSGPQHF
TRBV4-1	.	few	TRBJ1-2	TGCGCCAGCAGCCAAAACCCGGGACTAGCTAACTATGGCTACACCTTC	CASSQNPGLANYGYTF